The 20 T cell receptor beta chains below were found in one sample sequenced in a study of T cells in localized non-small cell lung cancer. The assay was immunoSEQ multiplex PCR, and TCRdb's table has in-frame clones only and misses some. The sample lists 11,000 or so clones, approximately 87% seen once, with 20% to 25% in the top ten. Source: peripheral blood, taken before any cancer treatment. The origin of the receptors is a male donor older than 55 with stage I lung adenocarcinoma.

The V gene is TRBV7-2, the J gene TRBJ1-5, with D hard to call. Per the germline V gene, CDR1 is SGHTA and CDR2 is FQGNSA. Trimming removed 5 bases at V and 4 bases at J, with 9 bases between. This CDR3 contains 13 residues. CDR3 residues: CASSLGWNQPQHF. CDR3 bases: TGTGCCAGCAGCCTTGGCTGGAATCAGCCCCAGCATTTT.

This sequence joins TRBV19 and TRBJ1-6; maybe TRBD1 (6 bases). The germline V and J ends were trimmed by 0 bases and 8 bases, with 11 bases remaining between them. The CDR3 spans 15 residues. Germline V gene sequence: CDR1 LNHDA, CDR2 SQIVND (reference sequence). In nucleotides, the CDR3 is TGTGCCAGTAGTATAGAACAGGGAGTGGATTCACCCCTCCACTTT. It specifies CASSIEQGVDSPLHF.

The genes are TRBV9 and TRBJ1-5; 8 bases align to TRBD1. Germline CDR1 reads SGDLS; CDR2 reads YYNGEE. This CDR3 has 15 residues. Trimming cost V 6 bases and J 1 base; bases outside gene matches: 6. CDR3 DNA: TGTGCCAGCACCCAGGGGGCGTCGAGCAATCAGCCCCAGCATTTT. It encodes CASTQGASSNQPQHF. The whole variable domain, remainder taken from reference TRBV9 and TRBJ1-5, is DSGVTQTPKHLITATGQRVTLRCSPRSGDLSVYWYQQSLDQGLQFLIQYYNGEERAKGNILERFSAQQFPDLHSELNLSSLELGDSALYFCASTQGASSNQPQHFGDGTRLSIL.

The chain combines TRBV4-2 with TRBJ2-7; D unresolved. V shed 0 bases and J shed 6 bases, with 15 bases lying between them. Germline-derived CDR1 and CDR2 are LGHNA and YNFKEQ. The CDR3 extends over 15 amino acids. The chain's CDR3 is CASSQDHQSGFEQYF. The CDR3 DNA follows: TGTGCCAGCAGCCAAGATCACCAGAGTGGTTTCGAGCAGTACTTC.

The chain carries TRBV4-2 and TRBJ1-5; the match to TRBD1 covers 7 bases. V lost 0 bases to trimming and J lost 4 bases; unmatched junction nucleotides: 0. The CDR3 is 14 amino acids. The germline V gene encodes CDR1 LGHNA and CDR2 YNFKEQ. The CDR3 loop is CASSQETGNQPQHF. CDR3 nucleotides: TGTGCCAGCAGCCAAGAGACAGGGAATCAGCCCCAGCATTTT.

The chain joins TRBV4-3 to TRBJ2-3; D is perhaps TRBD1 or TRBD2 (5 bases each). V lost 3 bases and J 4 bases, leaving 17 bases between the germline ends. This CDR3 comprises 16 residues. CDR1 LGHNA and CDR2 YSLEER come from the germline V gene. The DNA of the CDR3 is TGCGCCAGCAGCCAGGGGCGCCCCGGGACCCCAGATACGCAGTATTTT. This encodes CASSQGRPGTPDTQYF.

The chain uses TRBV28 and TRBJ1-2; 9 nucleotides match TRBD1. The J segment lost 8 bases and the V segment lost 6 bases, leaving 10 bases of the junction unmatched. Germline V gene sequence: CDR1 MDHEN, CDR2 SYDVKM. The CDR3 is 14 residues long. CDR3 coding DNA: TGTGCCAGCAGACGGGACAGGGCCACTGGCGGCTACACCTTC. Amino acids: CASRRDRATGGYTF.

The chain recombines TRBV5-5 with TRBJ2-2; 7 nucleotides align to TRBD1. The germline gives CDR1 SGHKS, CDR2 YYEKEE (reference sequence). With 6 bases clipped from V and 4 bases from J, the junction kept 9 bases outside the gene matches. The CDR3 spans 15 residues. CDR3 sequence reads: CASTRGGAGTGELFF. DNA for the CDR3: TGTGCCAGCACCCGAGGGGGCGCCGGCACCGGGGAGCTGTTTTTT. Full variable domain (remainder filled in from reference TRBV5-5 and TRBJ2-2): DAGVTQSPTHLIKTRGQQVTLRCSPISGHKSVSWYQQVLGQGPQFIFQYYEKEERGRGNFPDRFSARQFPNYSSELNVNALLLGDSALYLCASTRGGAGTGELFFGEGSRLTVL.

In this sample, this clone turned up once. The chain recombines TRBV30 with TRBJ1-4, with D maybe TRBD1 (5 bases). Trimming removed 3 bases at V and 7 bases at J, with 15 bases between. Germline V gene data show CDR1 as GTSNPN and CDR2 as SVGIG (reference sequence). This CDR3 contains 14 residues. CDR3 nucleotides: TGTGCCTGGAGAGGACCCGGGACGGGTGAAAAACTGTTTTTT. It yields the protein CAWRGPGTGEKLFF.

The chain employs TRBV7-9 and TRBJ1-1, with D possibly matching TRBD1 (6 bases). Germline V CDR1 and CDR2: SEHNR, FQNEAQ (reference sequence). V gave up 5 bases and J gave up 7 bases, with 11 bases separating them. The length of the CDR3 is 12 residues. The CDR3 bases are TGTGCCAGCAGCCAGGGGCAATTTGAAGCTTTCTTT. Protein: CASSQGQFEAFF.

The chain is built from TRBV7-9 and TRBJ2-6, with a possible D match to TRBD1 (5 bases). The ends were cut back, 0 bases at V and 7 bases at J, with 10 bases in the middle. Germline lookup yields CDR1 SEHNR and CDR2 FQNEAQ (reference sequence). The CDR3 covers 15 residues. As DNA, the CDR3 is TGTGCCAGCAGCTTAGCAGTTGGGGCAGCCAACGTCCTGACTTTC. It yields the protein CASSLAVGAANVLTF. Combining the CDR3 with reference TRBV7-9 and TRBJ2-6 gives the whole variable domain DTGVSQNPRHKITKRGQNVTFRCDPISEHNRLYWYRQTLGQGPEFLTYFQNEAQLEKSRLLSDRFSAERPKGSFSTLEIQRTEQGDSAMYLCASSLAVGAANVLTFGAGSRLTVL.

CDR3 amino acids: CAISESRSSYEQYF. In nucleotides, the CDR3 is TGTGCCATCAGTGAGTCGAGATCCTCCTACGAGCAGTACTTC. This chain connects TRBV10-3 to TRBJ2-7; D is ambiguous. The CDR3 loop spans 14 amino acids. Per germline, CDR1 ENHRY and CDR2 SYGVKD. V was shortened by 0 bases and J by 0 bases, with 6 bases between the two germline ends.

The DNA for the CDR3 is TGTGCCAGCAGCCTACGAACCCCGTTCAGGGAAATGAACACTGAAGCTTTCTTT. Translated, it gives CASSLRTPFREMNTEAFF. The chain has TRBV11-3 and TRBJ1-1; D possibly corresponds to TRBD1 (5 bases). The CDR3 loop spans 18 amino acids. Deletions cut 5 bases from V and 0 bases from J, with 22 bases between. Germline V CDR1 and CDR2: SGHNT, YENEEA.

The V gene is TRBV7-2, the J gene TRBJ2-2, with D tentatively TRBD2 (5 bases). This CDR3 has 17 amino acids. The V and J ends lost 1 base and 3 bases respectively, with 15 bases between them. Germline CDR1 SGHTA, CDR2 FQGNSA. CDR3 residues: CASSLDGLVFDTGELFF. CDR3 nucleotides: TGTGCCAGCAGCTTAGATGGACTTGTGTTCGACACCGGGGAGCTGTTTTTT.

V usage is TRBV28 and J usage is TRBJ2-1, with 14 bases matching TRBD2. The V segment lost 5 bases and the J segment 2 bases; nucleotides outside the gene matches: 14. Per the germline V gene, CDR1 is MDHEN and CDR2 is SYDVKM. The CDR3 is made up of 20 amino acids. CDR3 sequence: CASSPPAGTSGGRAYNEQFF. CDR3 coding DNA: TGTGCCAGCAGTCCCCCCGCCGGGACTAGCGGGGGACGGGCCTACAATGAGCAGTTCTTC.

The J gene is TRBJ2-7, the V gene TRBV4-2, with 11 positions matching TRBD2. J was trimmed by 5 bases and V by 5 bases; bases with no gene match: 8. In germline, CDR1 is LGHNA, CDR2 YNFKEQ. This CDR3 is 15 amino acids long. CDR3 DNA sequence: TGTGCCAGCAGCTCAATACTAGCGGGGGCTAACGAGCAGTACTTC. Encoded protein: CASSSILAGANEQYF.

Here the CDR3 reads CASSPSGGLSTDTQYF. CDR3 in DNA: TGTGCCAGCAGCCCTAGCGGGGGGCTCAGCACAGATACGCAGTATTTT. This chain uses TRBV13 with TRBJ2-3; 11 bases fit TRBD2. Germline lookup yields CDR1 PRHDT and CDR2 FYEKMQ (reference sequence). The V gene end was trimmed by 5 bases and the J gene end by 0 bases; junction bases not matched to a gene: 4. CDR3 length: 16 residues.

This chain connects TRBV7-9 to TRBJ2-3; D not resolved. CDR3 length: 13 amino acids. The germline V and J ends were trimmed by 1 base and 8 bases, with 10 bases remaining between them. Looked up from germline, CDR1 is SEHNR and CDR2 is FQNEAQ (reference sequence). This chain's CDR3 is CASSLGPLGTQYF. The CDR3 nucleotides are TGTGCCAGCAGCTTAGGCCCCTTGGGTACGCAGTATTTT.

This chain uses TRBV7-2 with TRBJ2-3; D is unclear. Germline CDR1 is SGHTA and CDR2 is FQGNSA. The length of the CDR3 is 13 residues. V was clipped by 2 bases and J by 4 bases, with 7 bases between them. The CDR3 bases are TGTGCCAGCAGCTTACGGCCTTCAGATACGCAGTATTTT. It translates to CASSLRPSDTQYF. Combining the CDR3 with reference TRBV7-2 and TRBJ2-3 gives the whole variable domain GAGVSQSPSNKVTEKGKDVELRCDPISGHTALYWYRQSLGQGLEFLIYFQGNSAPDKSGLPSDRFSAERTGGSVSTLTIQRTQQEDSAVYLCASSLRPSDTQYFGPGTRLTVL.

The chain uses TRBV30 and TRBJ1-4; D gene uncertain. With 0 bases removed from V and 8 bases from J, the gap between germline ends came to 4 bases. The germline V gene has CDR1 GTSNPN and CDR2 SVGIG (reference sequence). The CDR3 consists of 11 residues. The CDR3: CAWSVPEKLFF. The CDR3 DNA reads TGTGCCTGGAGTGTACCCGAAAAACTGTTTTTT.